Each of the 4 T cell receptor beta chains below was sequenced from the same sample in a study of identical twins. TCRdb reanalysed the 5' RACE reads using MiXCR and keeps one entry per CDR3 protein. The table includes some 560,000 distinct CDR3 sequences, roughly 9.5% detected once. Separately, the same data were catalogued under a study of yellow fever vaccine responses in identical twins.

Sequences were obtained from PBMCs. The source of these receptors is a woman aged 18-29 years in good health.

The chain employs TRBV2 and TRBJ2-2; the match to TRBD2 covers 7 bases. This CDR3 is 16 amino acids long. Germline-derived CDR1 and CDR2 are SNHLY and FYNNEI. V trimming: 3 bases; J trimming: 8 bases; junction bases outside the gene matches: 12. CDR3 sequence: CASSDRAGELQGELFF. CDR3 DNA: TGTGCCAGCAGTGATCGGGCGGGGGAGTTACAGGGGGAGCTGTTTTTT.

This clonotype was recorded many times. The V call is TRBV20-1, the J call TRBJ1-2; 7 nucleotides align to TRBD1. The CDR3 consists of 13 residues. Germline CDR1 is DFQATT and CDR2 is SNEGSKA (reference sequence). The V gene end was trimmed by 4 bases and the J gene end by 2 bases; junction bases not matched to a gene: 4. The CDR3 DNA is TGCAGTGCTAACAGGGGACAGAACTATGGCTACACCTTC. Protein: CSANRGQNYGYTF.

The genes are TRBV29-1 and TRBJ2-7, with 7 bases identical to TRBD2. After removal of 4 bases from V and 2 bases from J, the junction contained 8 bases not matched to a gene. In germline, CDR1 is SQVTM, CDR2 ANQGSEA. CDR3 length: 14 amino acids. The CDR3 loop is CSVGGGSGTYEQYF. As DNA, the CDR3 is TGCAGCGTTGGGGGGGGGTCAGGAACCTACGAGCAGTACTTC.

The chain joins TRBV5-1 to TRBJ2-1; 13 bases line up with TRBD2. The V and J ends lost 3 bases and 12 bases, in that order; junction bases with no gene match: 6. Germline values: CDR1 SGHRS, CDR2 YFSETQ. The CDR3 covers 14 residues. CDR3 in DNA: TGCGCCAGCAGCTCTACTAGCGGGGGGGCGTGGCAGTTCTTC. Its protein product is CASSSTSGGAWQFF.